This entry features one T cell receptor beta chain sequence. Its antigen is still unknown. Treatment denoted: oral pan-JAK inhibitor, 5-10 mg twice daily. CD4+ and CD8+ T cells were sorted from PBMCs stained for CD3, CD4 and CD8. Germline CDR1 reads GTSNPN; CDR2 reads SVGIG (reference sequence). This CDR3 has 13 amino acids. Trimming took 5 bases from V and 2 from J; bases not matched to a gene: 4. It was cDNA, reverse transcribed from extracted RNA, that served as the sequencing template. The method was immunoSEQ multiplex PCR; TCRdb's version includes in-frame clones alone and lacks a portion of them. The table has just over 150,000 clones, roughly two thirds seen once; the top ten hold 0.9% to 1%. This entry belongs to a study of CD8+ T cells in alopecia areata. Study context: Treatment comprised oral tofacitinib, 5 to 10 mg twice daily, in treated patients. Study-wide results and caveats: On tofacitinib, scalp clonality and expanded CD8+ clones among top 100 fell significantly. The link between baseline CD8+ expansion and response remains uncertain with one nonresponder.

The sample consisted of CD4+ T cells sorted from blood, taken at week 4, from a patient treated with tofacitinib. The clonotype originates from a human donor with alopecia areata. J is TRBJ1-2 and V is TRBV30; 8 nucleotides line up with TRBD1. The CDR3 reads CAWGTGRNYGYTF. The CDR3 DNA is TGTGCCTGGGGGACAGGACGGAACTATGGCTACACCTTC. The full variable domain, rest sourced from reference TRBV30 and TRBJ1-2, is SQTIHQWPATLVQPVGSPLSLECTVEGTSNPNLYWYRQAAGRGLQLLFYSVGIGQISSEVPQNLSASRPQDRQFILSSKKLLLSDSGFYLCAWGTGRNYGYTFGSGTRLTVV.